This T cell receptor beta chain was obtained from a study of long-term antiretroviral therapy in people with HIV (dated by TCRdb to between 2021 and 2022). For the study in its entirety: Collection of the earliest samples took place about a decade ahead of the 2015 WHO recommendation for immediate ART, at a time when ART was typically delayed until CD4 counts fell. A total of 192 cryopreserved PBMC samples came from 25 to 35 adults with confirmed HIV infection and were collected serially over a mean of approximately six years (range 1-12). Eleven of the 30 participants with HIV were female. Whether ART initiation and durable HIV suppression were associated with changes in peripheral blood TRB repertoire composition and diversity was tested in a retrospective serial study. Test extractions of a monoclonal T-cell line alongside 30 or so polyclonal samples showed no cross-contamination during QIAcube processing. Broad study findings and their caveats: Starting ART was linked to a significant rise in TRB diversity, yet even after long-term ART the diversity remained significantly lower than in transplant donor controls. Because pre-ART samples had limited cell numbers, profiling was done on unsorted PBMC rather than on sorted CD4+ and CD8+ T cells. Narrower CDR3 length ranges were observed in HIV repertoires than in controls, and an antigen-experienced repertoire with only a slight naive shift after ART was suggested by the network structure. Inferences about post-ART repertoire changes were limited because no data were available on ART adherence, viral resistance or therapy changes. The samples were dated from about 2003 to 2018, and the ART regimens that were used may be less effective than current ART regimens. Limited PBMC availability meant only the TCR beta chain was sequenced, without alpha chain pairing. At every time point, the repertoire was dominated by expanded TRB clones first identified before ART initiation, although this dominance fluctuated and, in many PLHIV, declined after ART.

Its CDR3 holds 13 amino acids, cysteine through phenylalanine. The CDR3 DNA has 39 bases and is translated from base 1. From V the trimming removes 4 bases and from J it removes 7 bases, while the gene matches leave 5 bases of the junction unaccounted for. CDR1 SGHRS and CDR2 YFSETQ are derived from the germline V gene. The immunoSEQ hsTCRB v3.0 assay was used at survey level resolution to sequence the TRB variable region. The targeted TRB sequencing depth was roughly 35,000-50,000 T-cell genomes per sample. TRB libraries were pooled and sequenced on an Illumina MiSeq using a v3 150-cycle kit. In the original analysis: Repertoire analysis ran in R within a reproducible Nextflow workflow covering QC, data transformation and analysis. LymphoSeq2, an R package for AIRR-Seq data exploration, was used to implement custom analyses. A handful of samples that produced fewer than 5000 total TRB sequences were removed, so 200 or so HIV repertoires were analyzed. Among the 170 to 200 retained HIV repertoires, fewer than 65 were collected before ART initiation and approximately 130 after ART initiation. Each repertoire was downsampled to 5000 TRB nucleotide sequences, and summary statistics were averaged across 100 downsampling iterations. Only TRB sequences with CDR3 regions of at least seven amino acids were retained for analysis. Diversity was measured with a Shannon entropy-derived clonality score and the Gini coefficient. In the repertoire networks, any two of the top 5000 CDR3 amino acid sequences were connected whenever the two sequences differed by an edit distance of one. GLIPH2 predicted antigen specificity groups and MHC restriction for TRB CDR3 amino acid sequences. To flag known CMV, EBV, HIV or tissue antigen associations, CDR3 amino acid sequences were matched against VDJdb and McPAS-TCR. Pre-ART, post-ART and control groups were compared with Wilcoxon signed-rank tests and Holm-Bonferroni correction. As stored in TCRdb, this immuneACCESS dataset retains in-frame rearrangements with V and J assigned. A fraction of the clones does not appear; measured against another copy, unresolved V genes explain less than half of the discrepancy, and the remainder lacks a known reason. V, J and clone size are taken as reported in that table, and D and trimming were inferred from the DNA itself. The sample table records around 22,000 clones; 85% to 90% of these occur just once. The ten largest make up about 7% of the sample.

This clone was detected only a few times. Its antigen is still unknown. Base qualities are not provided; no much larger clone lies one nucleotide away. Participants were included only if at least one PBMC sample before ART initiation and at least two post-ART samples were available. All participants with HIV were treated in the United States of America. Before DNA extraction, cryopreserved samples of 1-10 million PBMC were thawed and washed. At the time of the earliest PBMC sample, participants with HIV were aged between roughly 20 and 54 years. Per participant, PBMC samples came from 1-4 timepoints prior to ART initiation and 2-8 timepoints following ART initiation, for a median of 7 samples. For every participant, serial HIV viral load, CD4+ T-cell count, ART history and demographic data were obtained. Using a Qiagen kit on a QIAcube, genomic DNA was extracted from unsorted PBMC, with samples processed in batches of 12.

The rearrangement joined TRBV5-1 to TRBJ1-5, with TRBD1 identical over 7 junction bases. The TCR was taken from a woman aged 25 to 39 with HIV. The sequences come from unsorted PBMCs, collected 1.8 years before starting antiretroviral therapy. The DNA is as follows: TGCGCCAGCAGCCTAGACAGGGCCCAGCCCCAGCATTTT. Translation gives CASSLDRAQPQHF.